These 14 T cell receptor beta chains were all obtained from the same sample, sequenced in a study of radiation and T cells in renal cell carcinoma. Time point in this sample: baseline pretreatment blood. Noted treatment: 15 Gy SBRT to primary tumor, nephrectomy 4 weeks later. The table came from immunoSEQ multiplex PCR; TCRdb's copy has only in-frame clones and leaves some out. The sample has approximately 140,000 clones; about 88% are singletons. Sample: blood, taken from a patient whose treatment included radiotherapy and nephrectomy. Receptors were obtained from a woman in her 70s with renal cell carcinoma.

The chain recombines TRBV6-1 with TRBJ2-2; D not certain. CDR1 and CDR2 (germline): MNHNS, SASEGT. Trimming took 7 bases from V and 1 from J, leaving 10 bases between them. The CDR3 is 14 amino acids. The CDR3 is CASILGRNTGELFF. The CDR3 region has the DNA TGTGCCAGCATTTTAGGACGGAACACCGGGGAGCTGTTTTTT.

This clone has more than one count but fewer than ten. The sample has other DNA sequences that encode this CDR3 too. This chain joins TRBV7-2 and TRBJ1-1; D not resolved. Germline CDR1 reads SGHTA; CDR2 reads FQGNSA. The ends were cut back, 3 bases at V and 6 bases at J, with 14 bases in the middle. This CDR3 region has 14 residues. The CDR3: CASSLAGRLAEAFF. The CDR3 region has the DNA TGTGCCAGCAGCTTGGCCGGTCGGCTCGCTGAAGCTTTCTTT.

For this clone: No conserved phenylalanine or tryptophan is present at the end of the CDR3, so a read error is the likely explanation. The DNA is left out, because the CDR3 cannot be placed on it with certainty; the CDR3 is given as TCRdb lists it. The CDR3: CASTPGLASS. The chain is built from TRBV4-3 and TRBJ2-7; the DNA was not compared with TRBD2, the D call given in the table. Germline CDR1 reads LGHNA; CDR2 reads YSLEER. The CDR3 length is 10 residues, termini included.

The chain joins TRBV11-2 to TRBJ1-2; 9 bases agree with TRBD1. Trimming at V came to 5 bases and at J to 8 bases, leaving 6 bases not matched to a gene. Germline V gene lookup returns CDR1 SGHAT and CDR2 FQNNGV. The CDR3 contains 13 residues. The CDR3 bases are TGTGCCAGCAGCCGGACAGGGGCCGAGGGCTACACCTTC. Translation gives CASSRTGAEGYTF.

The chain is built from TRBV5-4 and TRBJ1-6; no clear D. Trimming removed 2 bases from V and 0 bases from J, with 0 bases in between. CDR3 length: 13 amino acids. Germline V gives CDR1 SGHNT, CDR2 YYREEE (reference sequence). The CDR3 loop reads CASSFSYNSPLHF. DNA of the CDR3: TGTGCCAGCAGCTTCTCCTATAATTCACCCCTCCACTTT.

This rearrangement joins TRBV14 to TRBJ2-2; 8 nucleotides match TRBD1. The CDR3 is 16 amino acids. The germline gives CDR1 SGHDN, CDR2 FVKESK. With V trimmed by 1 base and J by 3 bases, 4 bases remained unmatched. CDR3 residues: CASSQGQGADTGELFF. The CDR3 DNA is TGTGCCAGCAGCCAAGGGCAGGGGGCCGACACCGGGGAGCTGTTTTTT.

The J gene is TRBJ2-2, the V gene TRBV25-1; the D gene is possibly TRBD1 (6 bases). CDR3 length: 15 residues. V dropped 6 bases and J dropped 1 base, with 12 bases sitting between them. CDR1 is MGHDK, CDR2 SYGVNS, per germline. The CDR3 sequence: CASRQTGGNTGELFF. DNA for the CDR3: TGTGCCAGCAGGCAGACAGGAGGGAACACCGGGGAGCTGTTTTTT.

This clone was picked up one time. The chain links TRBV28 to TRBJ1-5; D is unclear. The germline gives CDR1 MDHEN, CDR2 SYDVKM. Trimming pared 4 bases from V and 7 bases from J, leaving 5 bases between. The CDR3 is 11 residues long. The CDR3 sequence: CASSSEQPQHF. For the CDR3, the DNA is TGTGCCAGCAGTTCTGAACAGCCCCAGCATTTT.

The chain joins TRBV6-6 to TRBJ1-2; D not resolved. The length of the CDR3 is 14 residues. The V end was cut by 4 bases, the J end by 4 bases, with 13 bases between. Germline assignment: CDR1 MNHNY and CDR2 SVGAGI (reference sequence). The CDR3 DNA reads as TGTGCCAGCAGTTCTAGTCAAGGAGGCTATGGCTACACCTTC. Residues: CASSSSQGGYGYTF.

The chain carries TRBV2 and TRBJ2-6; TRBD2 is a possible D gene (6 bases). The length of the CDR3 is 14 residues. The V end lost 6 bases, the J end lost 2 bases, and 8 bases lay between the germline ends. Germline CDR1 is SNHLY and CDR2 is FYNNEI. The CDR3 coding sequence is TGTGCCAGCAGAGGAGGGGCTGGGGCCAACGTCCTGACTTTC. As protein: CASRGGAGANVLTF.

This clone showed up just once. The J gene is TRBJ2-7, the V gene TRBV4-2, with D perhaps matching TRBD1 (5 bases). The CDR3 has 15 amino acids. Germline V lookup: CDR1 LGHNA, CDR2 YNFKEQ. Between the trimmed V and J ends, which lost 1 base and 0 bases, there was a span of 10 bases. CDR3 loop: CASSQAWGSSYEQYF. In DNA, the CDR3 is TGTGCCAGCAGCCAAGCCTGGGGCAGCTCCTACGAGCAGTACTTC.

The chain combines TRBV18 with TRBJ2-5, with D possibly being TRBD2 (5 bases). Trimming removed 2 bases from V and 0 bases from J, with 13 bases in between. The CDR3 contains 16 residues. Germline V gives CDR1 KGHSH, CDR2 LQKENI. The DNA for the CDR3 is TGTGCCAGCTCACCAATCGCTAGCTCCTACCAAGAGACCCAGTACTTC. Amino acid sequence: CASSPIASSYQETQYF. Full variable domain (outside the CDR3, taken from reference TRBV18 and TRBJ2-5): NAGVMQNPRHLVRRRGQEARLRCSPMKGHSHVYWYRQLPEEGLKFMVYLQKENIIDESGMPKERFSAEFPKEGPSILRIQQVVRGDSAAYFCASSPIASSYQETQYFGPGTRLLVL.

The J gene is TRBJ2-7, the V gene TRBV11-2; D is unresolved. Germline V lookup: CDR1 SGHAT, CDR2 FQNNGV. The CDR3 loop spans 15 amino acids. Trimming stripped 3 bases from V and 6 bases from J, with 18 bases between. DNA for the CDR3: TGTGCCAGCAGCTTTGGCGGCGGCCCTTGGGGCGAGCAGTACTTC. Translation: CASSFGGGPWGEQYF.

This clone appeared a single time. The chain links TRBV7-6 to TRBJ1-1; TRBD1 matches at 9 bases. The J segment lost 1 base and the V segment lost 6 bases, leaving 6 bases of the junction unmatched. Germline V gene lookup returns CDR1 SGHVS and CDR2 FNYEAQ. CDR3 length: 15 amino acids. CDR3 bases: TGTGCCAGCAGTCAACAGGGGGCACCGAACACTGAAGCTTTCTTT. Protein product: CASSQQGAPNTEAFF.